This T cell receptor beta chain derives from a study of tumor-infiltrating lymphocytes in primary liver carcinoma. Production of TCR beta cDNA used approximately 480 ng total RNA together with a constant-region primer. Nested multiplex PCR, run for three rounds with slightly modified ARM-PCR, yielded TCR beta libraries. For 10 cycles apiece, the opening two PCR rounds ran with TRBV1-TRBV30 forward primers and a C-beta reverse primer. One entry per CDR3 protein, called by TCRdb with MiXCR from the multiplex PCR reads. Of 100,000 or so distinct CDR3 sequences listed, 55% to 70% are singletons. CDR3 length: 17 residues. CDR1 is SGHRS and CDR2 is YFSETQ in the germline V gene. A word on this clonotype: The germline gene is not matched at one end of the junction; a read error may be the cause.

Starting material for RNA and DNA co-extraction consisted of roughly 19-34 mg of unsorted bulk tissue. All patients had surgically resected primary liver carcinoma. The sequenced material came from liver tumor tissue from sampling region 5. The sample's subset: tumor region T5, tumor centre. This chain joins TRBV5-1 and TRBJ2-1, with 13 bases fitting TRBD2. The sequence was collected from a woman aged 60-75 years with primary liver carcinoma and hepatitis B virus infection. CDR3 amino acids: CASNFTPGTSGTNGQFF. The CDR3 coding sequence is TGCGCCAGCAACTTCACACCCGGGACTAGCGGGACCAATGGGCAGTTCTTC.